This passage covers 18 T cell receptor beta chains from one sample sequenced in a study of blood T cells in healthy people across ages. Then a second PCR, running about 6 to 11 cycles, was carried out with a sample-barcoded 5' primer and a J-beta primer mix. MiXCR was run by TCRdb on the 5' RACE reads, yielding one entry per CDR3 protein. The repertoire holds 800,000 to 900,000 distinct CDR3 sequences, with 62% as singletons. Sequenced sample: blood. The source is a man aged 25 to 40 in good health.

This chain joins TRBV28 and TRBJ2-7; D call uncertain. The J call may be incorrect, as the DNA end agrees better with TRBJ2-5. Germline CDR1 is MDHEN and CDR2 is SYDVKM. The length of the CDR3 is 13 residues. The CDR3 DNA follows: TGTGCCAGCAGACATAGGCGGTCCGGGACCCAGTACTTC. This codes for CASRHRRSGTQYF.

As for this clonotype: A junction boundary mismatches the germline segment, possibly from a read error. This rearrangement joins TRBV7-9 to TRBJ2-4, with D unresolved. The J call is in doubt because the DNA end fits TRBJ2-7 better. The germline CDR1 and CDR2 sequences are SEHNR and FQNEAQ (reference sequence). CDR3 length equals 12 residues. In DNA, the CDR3 is TGTGCCAGCAGCTTCACATCCTGCGAGCAGTACTTC. Translated, it gives CASSFTSCEQYF.

The rearrangement joins TRBV12-3 or TRBV12-4 to TRBJ1-4, with D uncertain. Trimming took off 5 bases at V and 7 bases at J, with 17 bases between the two ends. This CDR3 region has 15 residues. The CDR3 spells CASSKSGNPAEKLFF. The CDR3 DNA reads TGTGCCAGCAGTAAATCCGGCAATCCCGCTGAAAAACTGTTTTTT.

This rearrangement joins TRBV20-1 to TRBJ2-5; TRBD1 is a possible D gene (5 bases). The V and J ends lost 3 bases and 1 base respectively, with 15 bases between them. From germline, CDR1 is DFQATT and CDR2 SNEGSKA (reference sequence). This CDR3 has 15 amino acids. The CDR3 spells CSASRAGILQETQYF. CDR3 sequence (DNA): TGCAGTGCTAGTAGGGCAGGGATACTCCAAGAGACCCAGTACTTC.

The table lists this clonotype with a few counts. The chain carries TRBV7-2 and TRBJ2-3, with D hard to call. V was pared by 1 base and J by 1 base, with 12 bases between. Per the germline V gene, CDR1 is SGHTA and CDR2 is FQGNSA. The CDR3 runs 16 residues. The CDR3 bases are TGTGCCAGCAGCTTAGGGCATGGCGTCGGCACAGATACGCAGTATTTT. This translates into CASSLGHGVGTDTQYF.

This clonotype showed up just a few times. This chain uses TRBV7-3 with TRBJ2-1; 8 nucleotides line up with TRBD2. Germline CDR1 is SGHTA and CDR2 is FQGTGA. This CDR3 spans 15 amino acids. V was pared by 2 bases and J by 7 bases, with 7 bases of the junction left unmatched. The CDR3 nucleotides are TGTGCCAGCAGCTTACTCGGGGGGGCCAAAAATGAGCAGTTCTTC. This encodes CASSLLGGAKNEQFF.

This clonotype has a single count. The chain is built from TRBV5-1 and TRBJ2-2, with 9 bases lining up with TRBD1. The V and J ends lost 8 bases and 4 bases, in that order; junction bases with no gene match: 9. The CDR3 runs to 15 residues. CDR1 is SGHRS and CDR2 is YFSETQ in the germline V gene. The CDR3 region has the DNA TGCGCCAGTACACAGGGGGCGCCGGGCACCGGGGAGCTGTTTTTT. It yields the protein CASTQGAPGTGELFF.

The V gene is TRBV20-1, the J gene TRBJ2-1, with TRBD2 matching 9 bases. This CDR3 comprises 14 residues. Trimming cost V 1 base and J 6 bases; bases outside gene matches: 4. CDR1 is DFQATT and CDR2 is SNEGSKA in the germline V gene (reference sequence). DNA for the CDR3: TGCAGTGCTAGAGTAATAGCGGGGGCCAATGAGCAGTTCTTC. It encodes CSARVIAGANEQFF.

The CDR3 coding sequence is TGTGCCAGCTCACCACCTGGGCTAATGGGGAACACCGGGGAGCTGTTTTTT. Amino acids: CASSPPGLMGNTGELFF. The rearrangement joins TRBV18 to TRBJ2-2; no reliable D call. Trimming shortened V by 0 bases and J by 1 base, and 12 bases separated the two germline ends. CDR3 length equals 17 residues. Germline CDR1 reads KGHSH; CDR2 reads LQKENI.

J is TRBJ1-2 and V is TRBV7-8, with D possibly matching TRBD1 (6 bases). V dropped 6 bases and J dropped 7 bases, with 21 bases sitting between them. The germline CDR1 and CDR2 sequences are SGHVS and FQNEAQ. This CDR3 comprises 15 residues. The CDR3 DNA reads TGTGCCAGCAGGGCCGACAGGTTGTCATCCTGTGGCTACACCTTC. Protein: CASRADRLSSCGYTF.

This clonotype was counted between two and nine times. The chain couples TRBV6-1 to TRBJ2-3; D is unresolved. The CDR3 runs 14 residues. V was cut by 0 bases and J by 2 bases, with 6 bases left in between. In germline, CDR1 is MNHNS, CDR2 SASEGT. Written as DNA, the CDR3 is TGTGCCAGCAGTGAAGCGGGCCCCACAGATACGCAGTATTTT. Translation: CASSEAGPTDTQYF.

The sample holds a few counts of this clonotype. The V gene is TRBV28, the J gene TRBJ2-7, with D possibly matching TRBD2 (5 bases). V dropped 3 bases and J dropped 3 bases, with 18 bases sitting between them. The length of the CDR3 is 16 residues. The V gene's germline CDR1 is MDHEN and CDR2 SYDVKM. The CDR3 here is CASSLAGSPAGYEQYF. CDR3 coding DNA: TGTGCCAGCAGTTTGGCCGGGTCTCCTGCGGGCTACGAGCAGTACTTC.

This clonotype was detected ten times or more. The chain employs TRBV7-2 and TRBJ2-3; TRBD1 or TRBD2 may be the D gene (5 bases each). V lost 5 bases to trimming and J lost 3 bases, with 18 bases between them. This CDR3 is built from 16 residues. Germline assignment: CDR1 SGHTA and CDR2 FQGNSA. CDR3 nucleotides: TGTGCCAGCAGCGATAAAAAGGGACCAGGGACAGATACGCAGTATTTT. It codes for CASSDKKGPGTDTQYF.

The CDR3 DNA reads as TGTGCCAGCAGCTCGAGAGCAGGGAGTGGCGGCTACACCTTC. It encodes CASSSRAGSGGYTF. The rearrangement links TRBV7-9 to TRBJ1-2, with D perhaps matching TRBD1 (5 bases). The CDR3 totals 14 residues. Trimming removed 4 bases at V and 8 bases at J, with 17 bases between. Germline assignment: CDR1 SEHNR and CDR2 FQNEAQ (reference sequence).

This chain's CDR3 is CASSQIRGQFSYEQYF. CDR3 nucleotide sequence: TGTGCCAGCAGCCAAATCCGTGGACAGTTCTCCTACGAGCAGTACTTC. The rearrangement uses TRBV4-2 and TRBJ2-7, with D perhaps matching TRBD1 (6 bases). With 2 bases removed from V and 0 bases from J, the gap between germline ends came to 14 bases. This CDR3 has 16 residues. Germline CDR1 LGHNA, CDR2 YNFKEQ.

For this clonotype: One end of the junction is discordant with germline, which a read error may explain. J is TRBJ2-5 and V is TRBV5-4; D unclear. The length of the CDR3 is 14 residues. The V gene's germline CDR1 is SGHNT and CDR2 YYREEE (reference sequence). The CDR3 loop is CAGSLAARRETQYF. The CDR3 nucleotides are TGTGCCGGCAGCTTGGCGGCCAGACGAGAGACCCAGTACTTC.

The chain has TRBV7-9 and TRBJ2-1, with D possibly being TRBD1 (6 bases). V gave up 5 bases and J gave up 12 bases, with 11 bases separating them. Germline V lookup: CDR1 SEHNR, CDR2 FQNEAQ (reference sequence). This CDR3 region has 11 residues. CDR3 amino acids: CASSIRGGQFF. The CDR3 DNA is TGTGCCAGCAGCATCAGGGGTGGGCAGTTCTTC.

The V call is TRBV14, the J call TRBJ1-6; D not certain. The germline V gene has CDR1 SGHDN and CDR2 FVKESK. This CDR3 spans 19 amino acids. V was shortened by 0 bases and J by 0 bases, with 15 bases between the two germline ends. This chain's CDR3 is CASSQDTTRLSSYNSPLHF. CDR3 DNA: TGTGCCAGCAGCCAAGATACGACTCGCCTGAGCTCCTATAATTCACCCCTCCACTTT.